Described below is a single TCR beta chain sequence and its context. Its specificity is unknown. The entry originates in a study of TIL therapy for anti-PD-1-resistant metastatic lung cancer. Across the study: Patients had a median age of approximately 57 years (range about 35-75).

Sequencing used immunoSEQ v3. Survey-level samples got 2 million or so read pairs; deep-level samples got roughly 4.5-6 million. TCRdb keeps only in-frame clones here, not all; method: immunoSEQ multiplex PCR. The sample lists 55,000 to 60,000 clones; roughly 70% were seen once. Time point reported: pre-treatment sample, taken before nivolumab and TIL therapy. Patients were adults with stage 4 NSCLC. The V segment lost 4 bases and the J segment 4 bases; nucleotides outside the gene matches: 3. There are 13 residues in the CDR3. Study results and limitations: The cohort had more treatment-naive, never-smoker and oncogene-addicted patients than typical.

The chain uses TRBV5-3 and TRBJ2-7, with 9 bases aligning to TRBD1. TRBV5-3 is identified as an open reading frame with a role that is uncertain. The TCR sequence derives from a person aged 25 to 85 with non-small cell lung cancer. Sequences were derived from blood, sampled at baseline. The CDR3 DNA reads TGTGCCAGAAGCGGGACAGGGTCTTACGAGCAGTACTTC. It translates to CARSGTGSYEQYF.